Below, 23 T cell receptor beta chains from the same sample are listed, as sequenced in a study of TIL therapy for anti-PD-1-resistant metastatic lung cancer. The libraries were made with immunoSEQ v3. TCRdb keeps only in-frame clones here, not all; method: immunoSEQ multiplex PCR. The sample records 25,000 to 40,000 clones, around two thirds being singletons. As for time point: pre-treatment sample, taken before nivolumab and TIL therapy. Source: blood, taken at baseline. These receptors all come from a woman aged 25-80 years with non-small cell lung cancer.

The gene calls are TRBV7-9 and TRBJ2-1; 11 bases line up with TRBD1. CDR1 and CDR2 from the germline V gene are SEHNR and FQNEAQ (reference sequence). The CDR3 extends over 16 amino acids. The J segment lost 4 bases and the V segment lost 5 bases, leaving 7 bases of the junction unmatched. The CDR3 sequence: CASSPRGQGGYNEQFF. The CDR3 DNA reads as TGTGCCAGCAGCCCCCGGGGACAGGGGGGGTACAATGAGCAGTTCTTC.

CDR3 nucleotide sequence: TGTGCCAGCAGCTTACTCGACCTAGCAACGGGAAATGAGCAGTTCTTC. Its protein is CASSLLDLATGNEQFF. This rearrangement joins TRBV11-2 to TRBJ2-1; the D gene is possibly TRBD2 (5 bases). This CDR3 comprises 16 residues. Germline-derived CDR1 and CDR2 are SGHAT and FQNNGV. The V and J ends lost 2 bases and 7 bases respectively, with 18 bases between them.

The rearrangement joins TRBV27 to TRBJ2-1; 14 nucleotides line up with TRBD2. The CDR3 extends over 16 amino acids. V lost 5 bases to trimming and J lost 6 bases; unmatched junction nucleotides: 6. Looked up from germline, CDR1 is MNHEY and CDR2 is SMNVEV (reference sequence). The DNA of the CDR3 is TGTGCCAGCAGTCCGGGACTAGCGGGAGTAACCAATGAGCAGTTCTTC. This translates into CASSPGLAGVTNEQFF.

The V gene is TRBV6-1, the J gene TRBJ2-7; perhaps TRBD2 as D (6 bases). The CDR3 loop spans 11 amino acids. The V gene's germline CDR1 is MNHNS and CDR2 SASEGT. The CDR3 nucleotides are TGTGCGTCCGGACTAACCTACGAGCAGTACTTC. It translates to CASGLTYEQYF.

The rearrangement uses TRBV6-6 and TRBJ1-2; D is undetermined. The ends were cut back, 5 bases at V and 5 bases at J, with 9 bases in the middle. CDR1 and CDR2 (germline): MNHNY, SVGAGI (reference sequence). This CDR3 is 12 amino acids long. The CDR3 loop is CASSTDVYGYTF. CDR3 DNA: TGTGCCAGCAGTACGGACGTGTATGGCTACACCTTC.

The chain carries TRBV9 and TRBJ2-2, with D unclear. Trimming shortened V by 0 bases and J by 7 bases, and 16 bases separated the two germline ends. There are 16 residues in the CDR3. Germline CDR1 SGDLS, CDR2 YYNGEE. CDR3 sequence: CASSVAQVSSHGELFF. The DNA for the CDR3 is TGTGCCAGCAGCGTAGCCCAAGTGTCCTCCCACGGGGAGCTGTTTTTT.

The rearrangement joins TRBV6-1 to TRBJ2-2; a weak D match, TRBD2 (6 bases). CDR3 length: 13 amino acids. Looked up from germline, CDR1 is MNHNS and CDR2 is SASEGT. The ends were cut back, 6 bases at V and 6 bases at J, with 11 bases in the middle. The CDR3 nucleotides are TGTGCCAGCAGATACGGGAGTTCCGGGGAGCTGTTTTTT. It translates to CASRYGSSGELFF.

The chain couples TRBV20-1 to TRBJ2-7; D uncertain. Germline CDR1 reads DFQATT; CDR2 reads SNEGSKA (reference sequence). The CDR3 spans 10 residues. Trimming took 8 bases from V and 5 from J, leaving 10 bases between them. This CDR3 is CSFFKNEQYF. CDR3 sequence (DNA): TGCAGTTTTTTCAAAAACGAGCAGTACTTC.

The CDR3 DNA reads as TGCGCCAGCAGCGATCTATCGACTCGCAGGGAGCAGTACTTC. Translating gives CASSDLSTRREQYF. The chain is built from TRBV5-1 and TRBJ2-7; the D is unclear. Trimming cost V 4 bases and J 7 bases, with 18 bases left between them. Germline CDR1 is SGHRS and CDR2 is YFSETQ. The CDR3 has 14 amino acids.

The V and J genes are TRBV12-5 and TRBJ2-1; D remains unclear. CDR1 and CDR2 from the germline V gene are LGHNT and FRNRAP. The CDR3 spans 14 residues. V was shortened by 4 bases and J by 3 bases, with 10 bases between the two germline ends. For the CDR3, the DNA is TGTGCTAGTGGTTCCGGAAGTAGCTACAATGAGCAGTTCTTC. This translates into CASGSGSSYNEQFF.

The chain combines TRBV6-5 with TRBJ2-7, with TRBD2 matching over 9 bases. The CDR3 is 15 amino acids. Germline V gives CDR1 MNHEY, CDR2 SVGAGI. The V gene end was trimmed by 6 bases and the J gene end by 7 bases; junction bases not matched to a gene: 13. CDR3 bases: TGTGCCAGCAGGAACTTAGCGGGAGCTCTGAGGGAGCAGTACTTC. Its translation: CASRNLAGALREQYF.

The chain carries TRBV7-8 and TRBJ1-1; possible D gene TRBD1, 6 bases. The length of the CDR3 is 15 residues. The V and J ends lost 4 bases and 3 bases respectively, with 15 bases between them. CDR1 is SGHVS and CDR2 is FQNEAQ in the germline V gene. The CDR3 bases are TGTGCCAGCAGCTCCAACTGGAACAGGGACACTGAAGCTTTCTTT. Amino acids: CASSSNWNRDTEAFF.

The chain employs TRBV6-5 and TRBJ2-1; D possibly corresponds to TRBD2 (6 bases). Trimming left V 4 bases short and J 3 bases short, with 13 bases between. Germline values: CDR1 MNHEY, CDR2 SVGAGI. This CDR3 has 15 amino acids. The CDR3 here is CASSFRRAVYNEQFF. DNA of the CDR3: TGTGCCAGCAGTTTTAGGAGGGCTGTCTACAATGAGCAGTTCTTC.

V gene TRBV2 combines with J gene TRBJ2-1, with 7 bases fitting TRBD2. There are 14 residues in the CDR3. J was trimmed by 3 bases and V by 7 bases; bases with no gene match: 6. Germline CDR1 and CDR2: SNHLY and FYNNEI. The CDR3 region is CASIRTGGYNEQFF. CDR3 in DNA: TGTGCCAGCATTAGGACGGGAGGCTACAATGAGCAGTTCTTC.

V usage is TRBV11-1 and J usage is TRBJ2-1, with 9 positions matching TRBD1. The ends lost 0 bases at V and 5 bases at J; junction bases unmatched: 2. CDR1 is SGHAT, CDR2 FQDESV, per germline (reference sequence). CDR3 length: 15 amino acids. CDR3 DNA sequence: TGTGCCAGCAGCTTAGCGACAGGGGGACACAATGAGCAGTTCTTC. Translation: CASSLATGGHNEQFF.

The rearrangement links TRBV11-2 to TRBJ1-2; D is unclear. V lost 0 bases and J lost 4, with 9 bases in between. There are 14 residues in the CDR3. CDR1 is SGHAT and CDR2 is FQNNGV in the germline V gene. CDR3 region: CASSLDLGSYGYTF. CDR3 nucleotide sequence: TGTGCCAGCAGCTTAGATCTAGGTAGCTATGGCTACACCTTC.

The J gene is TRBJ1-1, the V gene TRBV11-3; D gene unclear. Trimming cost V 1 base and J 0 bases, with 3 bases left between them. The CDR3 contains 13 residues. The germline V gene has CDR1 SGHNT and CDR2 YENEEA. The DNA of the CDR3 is TGTGCCAGCAGCTTAGGTATGAACACTGAAGCTTTCTTT. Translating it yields CASSLGMNTEAFF.

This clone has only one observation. CDR3 DNA sequence: TGTGCCAGTCGGACTTTTTCCTACGAGCAGTACTTC. Protein product: CASRTFSYEQYF. The chain joins TRBV6-1 to TRBJ2-7; D might be TRBD2 (5 bases). Trimming cost V 9 bases and J 1 base, with 10 bases left between them. Germline CDR1 reads MNHNS; CDR2 reads SASEGT. This CDR3 is built from 12 residues.

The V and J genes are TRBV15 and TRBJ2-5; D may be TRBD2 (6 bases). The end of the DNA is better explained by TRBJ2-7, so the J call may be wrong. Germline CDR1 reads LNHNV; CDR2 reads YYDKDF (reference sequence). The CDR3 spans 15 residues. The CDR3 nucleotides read TGTGCCACCAGCAGAGGGGGGGTTGGCTCCTACGAGCAGTACTTC. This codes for CATSRGGVGSYEQYF.

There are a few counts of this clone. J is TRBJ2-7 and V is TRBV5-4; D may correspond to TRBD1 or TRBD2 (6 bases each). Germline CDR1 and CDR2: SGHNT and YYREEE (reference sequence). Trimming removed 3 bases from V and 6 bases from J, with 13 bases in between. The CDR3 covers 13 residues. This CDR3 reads CASSSRGGLEQYF. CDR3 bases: TGTGCCAGCAGCTCGAGAGGGGGACTCGAGCAGTACTTC.

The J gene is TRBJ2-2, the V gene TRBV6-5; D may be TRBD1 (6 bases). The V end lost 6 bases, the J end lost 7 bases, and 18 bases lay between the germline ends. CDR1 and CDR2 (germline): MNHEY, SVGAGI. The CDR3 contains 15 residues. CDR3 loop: CASRKGHSLGGELFF. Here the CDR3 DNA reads TGTGCCAGCAGAAAGGGACATAGCCTGGGCGGGGAGCTGTTTTTT.

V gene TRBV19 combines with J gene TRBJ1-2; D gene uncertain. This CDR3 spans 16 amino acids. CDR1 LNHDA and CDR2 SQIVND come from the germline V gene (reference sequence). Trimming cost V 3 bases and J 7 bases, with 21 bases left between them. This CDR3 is CASSIPKGVSNPGYTF. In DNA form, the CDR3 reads TGTGCCAGTAGTATCCCGAAGGGAGTATCCAACCCTGGCTACACCTTC.

The CDR3 reads CASGIDLNTEAFF. CDR3 nucleotides: TGTGCTAGTGGCATCGATTTGAACACTGAAGCTTTCTTT. The chain links TRBV12-5 to TRBJ1-1; D is undetermined. CDR3 length: 13 residues. Germline V gives CDR1 LGHNT, CDR2 FRNRAP. The V gene lost 6 bases and the J gene lost 0 bases, with 8 bases spanning the gap. The full variable domain, rest sourced from reference TRBV12-5 and TRBJ1-1, is DARVTQTPRHKVTEMGQEVTMRCQPILGHNTVFWYRQTMMQGLELLAYFRNRAPLDDSGMPKDRFSAEMPDATLATLKIQPSEPRDSAVYFCASGIDLNTEAFFGQGTRLTVV.